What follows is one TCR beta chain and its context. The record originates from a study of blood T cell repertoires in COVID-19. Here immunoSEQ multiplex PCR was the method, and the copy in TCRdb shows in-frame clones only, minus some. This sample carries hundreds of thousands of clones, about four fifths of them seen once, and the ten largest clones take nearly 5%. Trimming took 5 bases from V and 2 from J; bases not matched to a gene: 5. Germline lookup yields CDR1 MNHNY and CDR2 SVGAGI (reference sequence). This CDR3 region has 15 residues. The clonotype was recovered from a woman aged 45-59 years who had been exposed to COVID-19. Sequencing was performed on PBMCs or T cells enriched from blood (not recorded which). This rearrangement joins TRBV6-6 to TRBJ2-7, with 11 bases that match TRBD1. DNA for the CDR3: TGTGCCAGCAGTGATCCGGGACAGGGGGCCTACGAGCAGTACTTC. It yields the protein CASSDPGQGAYEQYF.